This T cell receptor beta chain is drawn from a study of long-term antiretroviral therapy in people with HIV. This CDR3 is built from 16 residues. Germline-derived CDR1 and CDR2 are MDHEN and SYDVKM. V trimming: 2 bases; J trimming: 7 bases; junction bases outside the gene matches: 9. The libraries were made with immunoSEQ v3.0 at survey level. Profiled with immunoSEQ multiplex PCR; TCRdb holds only in-frame clones, not every one. The sample consists of about 32,000 clones, approximately 85% of them appearing once. The genes are TRBV28 and TRBJ1-4; 8 nucleotides line up with TRBD1. The sequencing here drew on unsorted PBMCs, taken 2.2 years after starting antiretroviral therapy. The sequence was collected from a man younger than 30 with HIV. As DNA, the CDR3 is TGTGCCAGCAGTTTAGATCAACCAGGGGGCAGTGAAAAACTGTTTTTT. It is translated as CASSLDQPGGSEKLFF.